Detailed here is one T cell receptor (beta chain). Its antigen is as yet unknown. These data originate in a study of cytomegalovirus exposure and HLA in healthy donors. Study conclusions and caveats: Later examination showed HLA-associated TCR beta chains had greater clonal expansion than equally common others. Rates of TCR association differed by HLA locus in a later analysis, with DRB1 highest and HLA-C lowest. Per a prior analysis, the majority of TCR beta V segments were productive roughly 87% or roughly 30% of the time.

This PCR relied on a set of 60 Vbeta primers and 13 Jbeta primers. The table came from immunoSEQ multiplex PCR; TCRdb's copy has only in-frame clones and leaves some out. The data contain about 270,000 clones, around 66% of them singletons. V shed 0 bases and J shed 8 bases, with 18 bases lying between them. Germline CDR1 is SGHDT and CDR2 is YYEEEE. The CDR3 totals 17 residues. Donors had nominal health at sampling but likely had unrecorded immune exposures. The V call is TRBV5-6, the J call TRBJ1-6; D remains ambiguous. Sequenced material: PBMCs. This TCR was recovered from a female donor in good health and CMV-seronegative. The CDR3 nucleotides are TGTGCCAGCAGCTTGGGATCCGGGATGGCAGCTTATTCACCCCTCCACTTT. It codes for CASSLGSGMAAYSPLHF. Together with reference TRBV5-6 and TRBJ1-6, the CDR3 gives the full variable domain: DAGVTQSPTHLIKTRGQQVTLRCSPKSGHDTVSWYQQALGQGPQFIFQYYEEEERQRGNFPDRFSGHQFPNYSSELNVNALLLGDSALYLCASSLGSGMAAYSPLHFGNGTRLTVT.